This entry lists 9 T cell receptor beta chains sequenced from one sample in a study of control samples from healthy donors and cancer patients. Sequencing used immunoSEQ multiplex PCR; TCRdb keeps in-frame clones, though not all of them. The sample shows 90,000 to 110,000 clones, over 75% of them seen only once. Sequenced material: blood. The source is a human donor in good health. The donor label of this sample is uncertain.

V and J are TRBV24-1 and TRBJ1-1; D remains ambiguous. This CDR3 comprises 13 residues. V was shortened by 5 bases and J by 1 base, with 7 bases between the two germline ends. Germline values: CDR1 KGHDR, CDR2 SFDVKD. The CDR3 spells CATSALGNTEAFF. Here the CDR3 DNA reads TGTGCCACCAGTGCCTTAGGGAACACTGAAGCTTTCTTT.

The chain couples TRBV9 to TRBJ2-2; 7 positions agree with TRBD1. V was pared by 0 bases and J by 7 bases, with 3 bases of the junction left unmatched. This CDR3 has 14 amino acids. Germline V lookup: CDR1 SGDLS, CDR2 YYNGEE. The DNA for the CDR3 is TGTGCCAGCAGCGTAGTGCAGGGGGACGGGGAGCTGTTTTTT. Protein product: CASSVVQGDGELFF. The whole variable domain, remainder taken from reference TRBV9 and TRBJ2-2, is DSGVTQTPKHLITATGQRVTLRCSPRSGDLSVYWYQQSLDQGLQFLIQYYNGEERAKGNILERFSAQQFPDLHSELNLSSLELGDSALYFCASSVVQGDGELFFGEGSRLTVL.

The rearrangement joins TRBV30 to TRBJ1-3; no definite D call. The V gene's germline CDR1 is GTSNPN and CDR2 SVGIG (reference sequence). V lost 6 bases, J lost 0 bases, and 12 bases lay in between. The CDR3 is 14 residues long. DNA for the CDR3: TGTGCCTGCATGCCATTGCTCTCTGGAAACACCATATATTTT. This translates into CACMPLLSGNTIYF.

The genes are TRBV5-1 and TRBJ2-3; TRBD2 matches 10 bases. The V and J ends lost 4 bases and 1 base, in that order; junction bases with no gene match: 9. The CDR3 runs to 17 residues. Germline V CDR1 and CDR2: SGHRS, YFSETQ. In DNA form, the CDR3 reads TGCGCCAGCAGCCCTGACCTAAGCGGGGGGGGCACAGATACGCAGTATTTT. This sequence encodes CASSPDLSGGGTDTQYF.

CDR3: CASRRGLSSTEAFF. The CDR3, as DNA: TGTGCCAGCCGCAGGGGGCTATCTAGCACTGAAGCTTTCTTT. V gene TRBV2 combines with J gene TRBJ1-1, with 8 bases lining up with TRBD1. CDR1 is SNHLY, CDR2 FYNNEI, per germline. The V and J ends lost 8 bases and 4 bases, in that order; junction bases with no gene match: 9. CDR3 length: 14 residues.

The genes are TRBV18 and TRBJ1-3; D uncertain. The CDR3 loop spans 13 amino acids. Germline values: CDR1 KGHSH, CDR2 LQKENI. The V and J ends lost 2 bases and 1 base respectively, with 3 bases between them. The CDR3 protein is CASSPGSGNTIYF. In nucleotides, the CDR3 is TGTGCCAGCTCACCAGGGTCTGGAAACACCATATATTTT.

This clone occurred a few times. The V call is TRBV19, the J call TRBJ2-2; 7 positions agree with TRBD1. Germline V gene sequence: CDR1 LNHDA, CDR2 SQIVND (reference sequence). With 7 bases clipped from V and 0 bases from J, the junction kept 8 bases outside the gene matches. The CDR3 contains 16 residues. The CDR3 loop is CASNNRGDTNTGELFF. The CDR3 DNA is TGTGCCAGTAACAACAGGGGCGATACGAACACCGGGGAGCTGTTTTTT.

In this sample, this clone turned up once. This chain connects TRBV6-5 to TRBJ2-7, with D perhaps TRBD1 or TRBD2 (7 bases each). The CDR3 has 13 residues. Trimming stripped 6 bases from V and 7 bases from J, with 16 bases between. CDR1 is MNHEY and CDR2 is SVGAGI in the germline V gene. Here the CDR3 reads CASSRTGEGEQYF. The CDR3 nucleotides are TGTGCCAGCAGCCGAACAGGGGAGGGTGAGCAGTACTTC.

The rearrangement links TRBV3-1 (or the pseudogene TRBV3-2) to TRBJ1-1; D is unresolved. Trimming took 0 bases from V and 4 from J, leaving 18 bases between them. The CDR3 is 17 amino acids. CDR1 LGHDT and CDR2 YNNKEL come from the germline V gene (reference sequence). The CDR3 reads CASSQDATTVLGTEAFF. The CDR3 DNA reads as TGTGCCAGCAGCCAAGATGCAACGACCGTTTTGGGCACTGAAGCTTTCTTT.